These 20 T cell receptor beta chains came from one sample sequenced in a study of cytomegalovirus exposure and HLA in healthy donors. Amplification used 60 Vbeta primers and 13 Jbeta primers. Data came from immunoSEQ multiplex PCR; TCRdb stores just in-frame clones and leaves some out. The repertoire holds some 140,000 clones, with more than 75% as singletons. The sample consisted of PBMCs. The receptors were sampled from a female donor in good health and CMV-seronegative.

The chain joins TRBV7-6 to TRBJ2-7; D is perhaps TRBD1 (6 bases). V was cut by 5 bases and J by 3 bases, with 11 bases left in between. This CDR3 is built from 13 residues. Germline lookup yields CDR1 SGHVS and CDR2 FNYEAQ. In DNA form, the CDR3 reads TGTGCCAGCAGCGCGTCGACAGGCTACGAGCAGTACTTC. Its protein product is CASSASTGYEQYF.

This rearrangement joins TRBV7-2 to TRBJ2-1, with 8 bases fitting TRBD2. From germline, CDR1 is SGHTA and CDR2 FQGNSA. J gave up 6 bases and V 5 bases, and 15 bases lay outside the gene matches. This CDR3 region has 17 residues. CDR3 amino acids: CASSRGSGGPSGNEQFF. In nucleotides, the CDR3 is TGTGCCAGCAGCCGGGGGTCGGGGGGGCCAAGTGGCAATGAGCAGTTCTTC.

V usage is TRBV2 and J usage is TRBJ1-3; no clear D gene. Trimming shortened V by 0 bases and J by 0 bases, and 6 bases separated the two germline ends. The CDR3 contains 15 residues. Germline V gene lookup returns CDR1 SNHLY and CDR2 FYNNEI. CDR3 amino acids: CASSEAVSSGNTIYF. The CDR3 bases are TGTGCCAGCAGTGAAGCGGTGAGCTCTGGAAACACCATATATTTT. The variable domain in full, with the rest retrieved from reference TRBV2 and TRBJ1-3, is EPEVTQTPSHQVTQMGQEVILRCVPISNHLYFYWYRQILGQKVEFLVSFYNNEISEKSEIFDDQFSVERPDGSNFTLKIRSTKLEDSAMYFCASSEAVSSGNTIYFGEGSWLTVV.

CDR3 bases: TGTGCCAGCAGCCCAGGTAGCCGGAGGTTCACAGATACGCAGTATTTT. Translated: CASSPGSRRFTDTQYF. The chain is built from TRBV7-2 and TRBJ2-3, with a tentative D call TRBD2 (5 bases). Germline CDR1 and CDR2: SGHTA and FQGNSA. V was cut by 5 bases and J by 2 bases, with 17 bases left in between. This CDR3 comprises 16 residues.

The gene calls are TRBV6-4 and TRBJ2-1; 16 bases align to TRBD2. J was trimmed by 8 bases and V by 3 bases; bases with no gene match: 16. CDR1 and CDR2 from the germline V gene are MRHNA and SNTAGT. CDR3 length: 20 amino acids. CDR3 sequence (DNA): TGTGCCAGCAGTGAAGGACCGGGACTAGCGGGGGGGCAAGGGGAGGATGAGCAGTTCTTC. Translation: CASSEGPGLAGGQGEDEQFF.

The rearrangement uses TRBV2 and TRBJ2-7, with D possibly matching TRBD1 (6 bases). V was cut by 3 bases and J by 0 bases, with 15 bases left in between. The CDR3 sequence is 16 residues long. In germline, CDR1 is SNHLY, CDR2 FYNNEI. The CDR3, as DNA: TGTGCCAGCAGTGAGCTGGGACATACCACCTCCTACGAGCAGTACTTC. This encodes CASSELGHTTSYEQYF. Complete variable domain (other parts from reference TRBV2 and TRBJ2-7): EPEVTQTPSHQVTQMGQEVILRCVPISNHLYFYWYRQILGQKVEFLVSFYNNEISEKSEIFDDQFSVERPDGSNFTLKIRSTKLEDSAMYFCASSELGHTTSYEQYFGPGTRLTVT.

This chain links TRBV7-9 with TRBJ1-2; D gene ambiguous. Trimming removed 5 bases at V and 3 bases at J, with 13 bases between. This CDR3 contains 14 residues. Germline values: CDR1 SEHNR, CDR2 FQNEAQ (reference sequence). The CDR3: CASSRVRHHYGYTF. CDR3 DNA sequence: TGTGCCAGCAGCCGTGTGCGGCATCACTATGGCTACACCTTC.

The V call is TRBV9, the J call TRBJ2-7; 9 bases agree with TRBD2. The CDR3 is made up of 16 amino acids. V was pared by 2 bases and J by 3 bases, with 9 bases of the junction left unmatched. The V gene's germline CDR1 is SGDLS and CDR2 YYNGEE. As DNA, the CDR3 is TGTGCCAGCAGCGTCCATTTAGCGGGAGAGGTCTACGAGCAGTACTTC. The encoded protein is CASSVHLAGEVYEQYF.

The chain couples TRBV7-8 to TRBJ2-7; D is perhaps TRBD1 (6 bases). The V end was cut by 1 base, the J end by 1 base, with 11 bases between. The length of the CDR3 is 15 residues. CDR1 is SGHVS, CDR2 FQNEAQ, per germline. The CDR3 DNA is TGTGCCAGCAGCTTAGGGGCAGGGGTGTCCTACGAGCAGTACTTC. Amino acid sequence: CASSLGAGVSYEQYF.

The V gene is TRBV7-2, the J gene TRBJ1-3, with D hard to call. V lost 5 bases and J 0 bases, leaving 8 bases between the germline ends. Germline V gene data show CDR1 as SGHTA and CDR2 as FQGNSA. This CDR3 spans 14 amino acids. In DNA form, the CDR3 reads TGTGCCAGCAGCCCTGACAACTCTGGAAACACCATATATTTT. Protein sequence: CASSPDNSGNTIYF.

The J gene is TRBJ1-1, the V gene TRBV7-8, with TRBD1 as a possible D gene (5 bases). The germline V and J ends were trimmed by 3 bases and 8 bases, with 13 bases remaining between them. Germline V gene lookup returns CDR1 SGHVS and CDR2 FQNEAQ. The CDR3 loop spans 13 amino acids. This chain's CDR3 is CASSLGWGREAFF. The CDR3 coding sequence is TGTGCCAGCAGCTTGGGGTGGGGCAGAGAAGCTTTCTTT.

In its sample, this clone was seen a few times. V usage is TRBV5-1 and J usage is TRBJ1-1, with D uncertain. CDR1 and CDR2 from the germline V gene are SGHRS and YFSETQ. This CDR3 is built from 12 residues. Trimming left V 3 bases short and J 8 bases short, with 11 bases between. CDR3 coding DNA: TGCGCCAGCAGCTCAAGCCCTCGGGAAGCTTTCTTT. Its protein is CASSSSPREAFF.

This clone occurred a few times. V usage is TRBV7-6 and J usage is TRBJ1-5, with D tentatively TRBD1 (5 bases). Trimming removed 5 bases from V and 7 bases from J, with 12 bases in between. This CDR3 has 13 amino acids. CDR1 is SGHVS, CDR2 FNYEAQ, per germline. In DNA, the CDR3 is TGTGCCAGCAGCCTCGGTAAGGGGCAGCCCCAGCATTTT. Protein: CASSLGKGQPQHF.

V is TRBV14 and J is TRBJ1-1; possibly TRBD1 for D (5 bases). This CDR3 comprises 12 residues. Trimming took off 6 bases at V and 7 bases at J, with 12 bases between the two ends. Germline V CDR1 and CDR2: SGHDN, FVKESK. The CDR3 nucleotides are TGTGCCAGCAGTTCTGGCGGGGGTGAAGCTTTCTTT. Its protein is CASSSGGGEAFF.

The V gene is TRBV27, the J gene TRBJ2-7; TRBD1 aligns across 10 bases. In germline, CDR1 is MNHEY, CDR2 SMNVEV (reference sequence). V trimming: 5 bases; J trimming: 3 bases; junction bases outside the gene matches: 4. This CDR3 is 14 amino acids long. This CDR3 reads CASSPGTGVYEQYF. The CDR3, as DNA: TGTGCCAGCAGTCCTGGGACAGGGGTCTACGAGCAGTACTTC.

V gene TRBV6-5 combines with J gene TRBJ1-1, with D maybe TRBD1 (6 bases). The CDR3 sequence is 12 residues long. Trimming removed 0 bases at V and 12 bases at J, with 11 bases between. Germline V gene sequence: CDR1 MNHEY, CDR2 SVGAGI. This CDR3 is CASSYSQGRTFF. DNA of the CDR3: TGTGCCAGCAGTTACTCACAGGGTAGAACTTTCTTT.

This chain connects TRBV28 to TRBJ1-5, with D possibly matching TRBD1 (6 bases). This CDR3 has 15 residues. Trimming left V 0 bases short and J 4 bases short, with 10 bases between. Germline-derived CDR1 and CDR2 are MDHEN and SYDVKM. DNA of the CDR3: TGTGCCAGCAGTTTATGGTGGCAGGGGAATCAGCCCCAGCATTTT. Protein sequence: CASSLWWQGNQPQHF.

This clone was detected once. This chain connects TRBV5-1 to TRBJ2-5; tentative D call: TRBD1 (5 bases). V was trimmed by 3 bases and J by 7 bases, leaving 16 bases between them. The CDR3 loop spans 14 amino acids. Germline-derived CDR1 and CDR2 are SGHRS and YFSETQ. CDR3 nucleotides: TGCGCCAGCAGCTCCGACAGCCCCTGGGGGACCCAGTACTTC. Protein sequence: CASSSDSPWGTQYF.

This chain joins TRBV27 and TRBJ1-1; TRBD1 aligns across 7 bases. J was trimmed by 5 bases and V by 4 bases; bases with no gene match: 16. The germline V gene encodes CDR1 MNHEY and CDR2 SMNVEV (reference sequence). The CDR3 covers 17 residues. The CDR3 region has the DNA TGTGCCAGCAGTTACAGGTGGGGAGTCCAGGGGGTGACTGAAGCTTTCTTT. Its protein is CASSYRWGVQGVTEAFF.

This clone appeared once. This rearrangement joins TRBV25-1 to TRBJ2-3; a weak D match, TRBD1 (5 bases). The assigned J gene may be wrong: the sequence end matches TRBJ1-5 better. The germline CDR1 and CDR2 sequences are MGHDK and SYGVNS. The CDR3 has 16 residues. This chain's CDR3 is CASSEYGGGSTDTQHF. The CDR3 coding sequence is TGTGCCAGCAGTGAATATGGTGGGGGGTCCACAGATACGCAGCATTTT.